The 26 T cell receptor beta chains below all came from one sample that was sequenced in a study of early T cells in non-severe SARS-CoV-2 infection. TCRdb analysed the 5' RACE reads with MiXCR anew, one entry per CDR3 protein. The sample holds 35,000 to 55,000 distinct CDR3 sequences; about 6.5% are singletons and the top ten take under 25%. The sample was whole blood, taken at baseline. The receptors were sampled from an adult who was a healthcare worker with PCR-confirmed SARS-CoV-2 infection or an uninfected control (not recorded which).

Only a few counts were recorded for this clonotype. CDR3 loop: CASSQGLQIGYTF. CDR3 DNA: TGTGCCAGCAGCCAAGGCCTTCAAATAGGCTACACCTTC. V is TRBV14 and J is TRBJ1-2, with unresolved D. Germline V gene sequence: CDR1 SGHDN, CDR2 FVKESK. Trimming cost V 1 base and J 8 bases, with 11 bases left between them. CDR3 length: 13 residues.

The table lists this clonotype with many counts. V usage is TRBV7-6 and J usage is TRBJ2-7; 8 bases map to TRBD1. The CDR3 is made up of 15 amino acids. Germline CDR1 reads SGHVS; CDR2 reads FNYEAQ. The V and J ends lost 5 bases and 2 bases, in that order; junction bases with no gene match: 8. CDR3 loop: CASSNPGQAAYEQYF. The DNA of the CDR3 is TGTGCCAGCAGCAACCCGGGACAGGCGGCCTACGAGCAGTACTTC. Based on the CDR3 plus reference TRBV7-6 and TRBJ2-7, the full variable domain is GAGVSQSPRYKVTKRGQDVALRCDPISGHVSLYWYRQALGQGPEFLTYFNYEAQQDKSGLPNDRFSAERPEGSISTLTIQRTEQRDSAMYRCASSNPGQAAYEQYFGPGTRLTVT.

On this clonotype: This could be a read error, since a much larger clone is one nucleotide away. The chain joins TRBV4-2 to TRBJ2-1; D possibly uses TRBD1 or TRBD2 (5 bases each). The V gene's germline CDR1 is LGHNA and CDR2 YNFKEQ. The CDR3 totals 16 residues. Between the trimmed V and J ends, which lost 5 bases and 0 bases, there was a span of 14 bases. The CDR3 nucleotides read TGTGCCAGCAGCGTAGTATGGGGGAGCTCCTACAATGAGCAGTTCTTC. Translating it yields CASSVVWGSSYNEQFF.

At least ten counts were recorded for this clonotype. Its ends do not fully match the called genes, so a read error is possible. This sequence joins TRBV7-7 and TRBJ1-3; D is undetermined. CDR3 size: 13 residues. Looked up from germline, CDR1 is SSHAT and CDR2 is FNYEAQ (reference sequence). CDR3 residues: CASSPQNGNTIYF. In nucleotides, the CDR3 is TGTGCTAGCAGCCCGCAGAACGGAAACACCATATATTTT. The variable domain in full, completed from reference TRBV7-7 and TRBJ1-3, reads GAGVSQSPRYKVTKRGQDVTLRCDPISSHATLYWYQQALGQGPEFLTYFNYEAQPDKSGLPSDRFSAERPEGSISTLTIQRTEQRDSAMYRCASSPQNGNTIYFGEGSWLTVV.

This clonotype showed up many times. The chain recombines TRBV3-1 with TRBJ1-5; 9 nucleotides align to TRBD1. There are 17 residues in the CDR3. V gave up 3 bases and J gave up 7 bases; unmatched junction bases: 13. The germline CDR1 and CDR2 sequences are LGHDT and YNNKEL (reference sequence). As DNA, the CDR3 is TGTGCCAGCAGCCACTTTCCCCCGGGACAGGGCGCGCAGCCCCAGCATTTT. Its protein is CASSHFPPGQGAQPQHF.

This clonotype came up a few times. This chain joins TRBV11-2 and TRBJ2-3; either TRBD1 or TRBD2 may supply D (5 bases each). Germline V gene data show CDR1 as SGHAT and CDR2 as FQNNGV. The ends were cut back, 5 bases at V and 2 bases at J, with 17 bases in the middle. The CDR3 consists of 16 residues. CDR3: CASSPRGGGFTDTQYF. The CDR3 DNA reads TGTGCCAGCAGCCCGAGGGGTGGCGGTTTCACAGATACGCAGTATTTT. Full variable domain (remainder filled in from reference TRBV11-2 and TRBJ2-3): EAGVAQSPRYKIIEKRQSVAFWCNPISGHATLYWYQQILGQGPKLLIQFQNNGVVDDSQLPKDRFSAERLKGVDSTLKIQPAKLEDSAVYLCASSPRGGGFTDTQYFGPGTRLTVL.

V gene TRBV19 combines with J gene TRBJ2-1; 11 nucleotides agree with TRBD2. After removal of 3 bases from V and 4 bases from J, the junction contained 2 bases not matched to a gene. Germline V gene lookup returns CDR1 LNHDA and CDR2 SQIVND (reference sequence). The CDR3 spans 15 residues. CDR3 nucleotide sequence: TGTGCCAGTAGTATGGGACTAGCGGCTTACAATGAGCAGTTCTTC. It codes for CASSMGLAAYNEQFF.

This clonotype was counted a few times. The chain joins TRBV5-1 to TRBJ2-5; no firm D call. The germline V and J ends were trimmed by 4 bases and 4 bases, with 11 bases remaining between them. CDR3 length: 13 residues. Germline loops: CDR1 SGHRS, CDR2 YFSETQ. CDR3 residues: CASSTSSGETQYF. The CDR3 DNA is TGCGCCAGCAGCACTTCATCGGGAGAGACCCAGTACTTC.

The CDR3 region is CASSLQDWRTEAFF. For the CDR3, the DNA is TGTGCCAGCAGCCTACAGGACTGGCGGACTGAAGCTTTCTTT. The chain links TRBV11-2 to TRBJ1-1; D is perhaps TRBD1 (5 bases). Trimming took 5 bases from V and 5 from J, leaving 15 bases between them. The CDR3 totals 14 residues. Germline CDR1 reads SGHAT; CDR2 reads FQNNGV.

The table lists this clonotype with a few counts. The chain links TRBV7-2 to TRBJ1-1; D perhaps matches TRBD1 (5 bases). Trimming left V 5 bases short and J 6 bases short, with 13 bases between. This CDR3 comprises 13 residues. Germline CDR1 reads SGHTA; CDR2 reads FQGNSA. CDR3 sequence (DNA): TGTGCCAGCAGCCGCGCAGGGCAACCTGAAGCTTTCTTT. This translates into CASSRAGQPEAFF.

A few counts support this clonotype. The genes are TRBV9 and TRBJ2-1, with a possible D match to TRBD2 (6 bases). The length of the CDR3 is 16 residues. Germline CDR1 reads SGDLS; CDR2 reads YYNGEE. The V and J ends lost 0 bases and 7 bases respectively, with 17 bases between them. The CDR3 DNA reads as TGTGCCAGCAGCGTAGGAATCCGGGACTCAGATAATGAGCAGTTCTTC. Amino acids: CASSVGIRDSDNEQFF.

This clonotype has at least ten counts. The rearrangement joins TRBV20-1 to TRBJ2-3; D is undetermined. Germline lookup yields CDR1 DFQATT and CDR2 SNEGSKA (reference sequence). The length of the CDR3 is 12 residues. As DNA, the CDR3 is TGCAGCCCCTCCCCTAGCACAGATACGCAGTATTTT. This sequence encodes CSPSPSTDTQYF.

Ten or more counts support this clonotype. The rearrangement joins TRBV20-1 to TRBJ2-3, with D possibly being TRBD2 (5 bases). CDR3 length: 13 residues. The germline V gene encodes CDR1 DFQATT and CDR2 SNEGSKA (reference sequence). The germline V and J ends were trimmed by 3 bases and 5 bases, with 12 bases remaining between them. CDR3 DNA: TGCAGTGCTAGCGGGGTAGCAGGAGATACGCAGTATTTT. This sequence encodes CSASGVAGDTQYF.

The V gene is TRBV7-3, the J gene TRBJ2-3; D perhaps matches TRBD1 (7 bases). V dropped 5 bases and J dropped 5 bases, with 17 bases sitting between them. This CDR3 has 15 residues. Germline V gene lookup returns CDR1 SGHTA and CDR2 FQGTGA. The CDR3 sequence: CASSPSRQGGDTQYF. The DNA of the CDR3 is TGTGCCAGCAGCCCTAGCCGACAGGGAGGAGATACGCAGTATTTT.

The chain links TRBV29-1 to TRBJ2-7, with a tentative D call TRBD2 (6 bases). CDR1 and CDR2 (germline): SQVTM, ANQGSEA. This CDR3 is built from 12 residues. With 6 bases removed from V and 4 bases from J, the gap between germline ends came to 13 bases. The CDR3: CSVGTSPYEQYF. DNA for the CDR3: TGCAGCGTGGGGACTTCCCCATACGAGCAGTACTTC.

This clonotype was recorded at least ten times. J is TRBJ2-5 and V is TRBV7-6, with a tentative D call TRBD2 (5 bases). Trimming removed 1 base from V and 6 bases from J, with 9 bases in between. The CDR3 contains 13 residues. CDR1 and CDR2 (germline): SGHVS, FNYEAQ. This chain's CDR3 is CASSLDTGKTQYF. For the CDR3, the DNA is TGTGCCAGCAGCTTAGACACGGGAAAGACCCAGTACTTC.

This clonotype has more than one count but fewer than ten. V usage is TRBV7-8 and J usage is TRBJ2-1; no reliable D call. Per the germline V gene, CDR1 is SGHVS and CDR2 is FQNEAQ. V gave up 2 bases and J gave up 9 bases, with 8 bases separating them. This CDR3 spans 12 amino acids. The CDR3 nucleotides are TGTGCCAGCAGCTTATTAAGAAGTGAGCAGTTCTTC. Encoded protein: CASSLLRSEQFF.

The chain recombines TRBV11-3 with TRBJ2-1; D is possibly TRBD2 (5 bases). Germline assignment: CDR1 SGHNT and CDR2 YENEEA. The CDR3 consists of 13 residues. V lost 4 bases, J lost 7 bases, and 11 bases lay in between. In DNA, the CDR3 is TGTGCCAGCAGCTCACTTTCGGGAAATGAGCAGTTCTTC. This codes for CASSSLSGNEQFF.

There are many counts of this clonotype. V gene TRBV5-1 combines with J gene TRBJ2-2; 7 bases match TRBD1. This CDR3 contains 15 residues. Germline V gene lookup returns CDR1 SGHRS and CDR2 YFSETQ. The ends lost 1 base at V and 6 bases at J; junction bases unmatched: 6. CDR3 nucleotide sequence: TGCGCCAGCAGCTTGTTAACAGGGGAGCCCGGGGAGCTGTTTTTT. Protein product: CASSLLTGEPGELFF.

This rearrangement joins TRBV10-3 to TRBJ2-7, with 10 bases aligning to TRBD2. V shed 4 bases, J shed 4 bases, and the junction held 4 bases outside the gene matches. The CDR3 runs 14 residues. Germline assignment: CDR1 ENHRY and CDR2 SYGVKD. The CDR3 bases are TGTGCCATCAGTGTTAAAGCGGGAGGGTACGAGCAGTACTTC. Amino acids: CAISVKAGGYEQYF.

This clonotype was counted ten times or more. The chain combines TRBV7-9 with TRBJ2-7; D uncertain. V was trimmed by 4 bases and J by 4 bases, leaving 11 bases between them. The CDR3 runs to 13 residues. From germline, CDR1 is SEHNR and CDR2 FQNEAQ (reference sequence). The CDR3 DNA follows: TGTGCCAGCAGCTCGTTAGTCGGGTACGAGCAGTACTTC. Its protein is CASSSLVGYEQYF.

This clonotype has only a few counts. V usage is TRBV2 and J usage is TRBJ1-6; maybe TRBD1 (6 bases). From germline, CDR1 is SNHLY and CDR2 FYNNEI. The CDR3 covers 14 residues. Trimming took 7 bases from V and 7 from J, leaving 14 bases between them. CDR3 loop: CASNYRVGNSPLHF. The CDR3 DNA sequence: TGTGCCAGCAATTACAGGGTTGGCAATTCACCCCTCCACTTT.

This clonotype appeared a few times. The V gene is TRBV4-3, the J gene TRBJ2-7; D tentatively fits TRBD1 or TRBD2 (6 bases each). CDR3 length equals 13 residues. V was cut by 10 bases and J by 3 bases, with 16 bases left in between. The germline gives CDR1 LGHNA, CDR2 YSLEER. CDR3 loop: CATSGAGHYEQYF. The DNA for the CDR3 is TGCGCCACCTCGGGGGCGGGGCACTACGAGCAGTACTTC.

CDR3 in amino acids: CASSPGGDYNEQFF. CDR3 in DNA: TGCGCCAGCAGCCCTGGGGGAGACTACAATGAGCAGTTCTTC. The chain couples TRBV5-1 to TRBJ2-1, with D perhaps assigned TRBD1 or TRBD2 (5 bases each). CDR3 size: 14 residues. Germline CDR1 is SGHRS and CDR2 is YFSETQ. Trimming took off 4 bases at V and 3 bases at J, with 11 bases between the two ends.

At least ten counts were recorded for this clonotype. The V and J genes are TRBV6-2 or TRBV6-3 and TRBJ2-1; 8 nucleotides match TRBD2. The V segment lost 0 bases and the J segment 0 bases; nucleotides outside the gene matches: 7. Germline V gene lookup returns CDR1 MNHEY and CDR2 SVGEGT. CDR3 length equals 18 residues. The CDR3 is CASSYSNLLADSYNEQFF. In nucleotides, the CDR3 is TGTGCCAGCAGTTACTCGAACCTACTAGCGGACTCCTACAATGAGCAGTTCTTC.

This clonotype showed up many times. The junction does not match germline at one end; this may be a read error. This sequence joins TRBV7-7 and TRBJ2-1; 8 nucleotides agree with TRBD2. This CDR3 region has 17 residues. Germline CDR1 is SSHAT and CDR2 is FNYEAQ (reference sequence). The DNA for the CDR3 is TGTGCTAGCAGCTTGAGGAGAGAGCGGGAGTGGAGGGATGAGCAGTTCTTC. Translating gives CASSLRREREWRDEQFF.